This TCR beta chain is from a study of OX40 agonist ivuxolimab in advanced cancers. Germline CDR1 is SNHLY and CDR2 is FYNNEI. V shed 5 bases and J shed 1 base, with 17 bases lying between them. This CDR3 comprises 16 residues. This table comes from immunoSEQ multiplex PCR, and its TCRdb copy is limited to in-frame clones, with some not included. The data hold around 64,000 clones, with approximately 84% observed a single time. People who had autoimmune disease history or systemic immunosuppression were excluded. The gene calls are TRBV2 and TRBJ1-1; D unclear. The sample in question was CD4+ or CD8+ T cells sorted from blood, obtained in a trial of the OX40 agonist ivuxolimab. This clonotype originated in an adult with an advanced solid tumor such as melanoma, head and neck, liver or kidney cancer. CDR3 residues: CASSSDGSSSNTEAFF. In DNA, the CDR3 is TGTGCCAGCAGTTCGGACGGGTCGAGCTCGAACACTGAAGCTTTCTTT.